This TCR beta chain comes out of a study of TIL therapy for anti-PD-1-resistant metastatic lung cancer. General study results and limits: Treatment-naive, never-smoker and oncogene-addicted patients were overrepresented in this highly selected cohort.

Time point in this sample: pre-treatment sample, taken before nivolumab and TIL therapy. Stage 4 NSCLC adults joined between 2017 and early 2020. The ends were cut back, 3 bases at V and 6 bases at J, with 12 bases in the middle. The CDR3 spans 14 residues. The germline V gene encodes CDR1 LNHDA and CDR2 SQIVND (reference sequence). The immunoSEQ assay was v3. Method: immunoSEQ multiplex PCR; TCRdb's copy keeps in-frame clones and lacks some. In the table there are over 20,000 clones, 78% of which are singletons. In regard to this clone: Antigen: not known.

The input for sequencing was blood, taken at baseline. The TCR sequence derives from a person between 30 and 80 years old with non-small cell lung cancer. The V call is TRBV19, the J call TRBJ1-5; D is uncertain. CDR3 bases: TGTGCCAGTAGTATCGGCGGGGTGCCTCAGCCCCAGCATTTT. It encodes CASSIGGVPQPQHF.